This is a list of T cell receptor beta chains from one sample in a study of beta chain features in type 1 diabetes. Clones were read by immunoSEQ multiplex PCR, and TCRdb kept only the in-frame ones, dropping some. Among tens of thousands of clones listed, 25% to 35% were seen once. The specimen sequenced was stem cell memory CD4+ T cells from blood. These receptors all come from a woman under 30 in good health. Both conserved end residues are part of each CDR3. The order of the fields is D gene, clone size, V gene, J gene, CDR3 protein, CDR3 DNA. The D gene is left open where the match is weak. A row's size may be missing; if present it is once, few, many or a size class.

d_gene: .
abundance: few
v_gene: TRBV5-1
j_gene: TRBJ1-1
CDR3aa: CASSTDSLNTEAFF
CDR3nt: TGCGCCAGCAGCACGGACAGCTTGAACACTGAAGCTTTCTTT

d_gene: .
abundance: .
v_gene: TRBV7-3
j_gene: TRBJ2-5
CDR3aa: CASSPQGSQETQYF
CDR3nt: TGTGCCAGCAGCCCCCAGGGGAGCCAAGAGACCCAGTACTTC

d_gene: .
abundance: .
v_gene: TRBV14
j_gene: TRBJ1-2
CDR3aa: CASSLGPNYGYTF
CDR3nt: TGTGCCAGCAGCCTTGGGCCCAACTATGGCTACACCTTC

d_gene: TRBD2
abundance: .
v_gene: TRBV11-3
j_gene: TRBJ2-1
CDR3aa: CASSPTSGVEQFF
CDR3nt: TGTGCCAGCAGCCCGACTAGCGGGGTTGAGCAGTTCTTC

d_gene: TRBD2
abundance: few
v_gene: TRBV10-3
j_gene: TRBJ2-7
CDR3aa: CAISGKREDPSYEQYF
CDR3nt: TGTGCCATCAGTGGAAAGCGGGAGGACCCCTCCTACGAGCAGTACTTC

d_gene: .
abundance: few
v_gene: TRBV7-7
j_gene: TRBJ1-1
CDR3aa: CASSVGQDTEAFF
CDR3nt: TGTGCTAGCAGTGTAGGACAAGATACTGAAGCTTTCTTT

d_gene: .
abundance: .
v_gene: TRBV2
j_gene: TRBJ2-1
CDR3aa: CASSEGGHGGPLNEQFF
CDR3nt: TGTGCCAGCAGTGAAGGGGGACACGGGGGGCCCTTGAATGAGCAGTTCTTC

d_gene: .
abundance: .
v_gene: TRBV29-1
j_gene: TRBJ1-1
CDR3aa: CSVVGAITNTEAFF
CDR3nt: TGCAGCGTTGTAGGGGCGATTACGAACACTGAAGCTTTCTTT

d_gene: .
abundance: .
v_gene: TRBV7-2
j_gene: TRBJ2-6
CDR3aa: CASSPSVSGANVLTF
CDR3nt: TGTGCCAGCAGCCCCTCAGTCTCTGGGGCCAACGTCCTGACTTTC

d_gene: TRBD2
abundance: few
v_gene: TRBV5-1
j_gene: TRBJ2-1
CDR3aa: CASSLDGTRENEQFF
CDR3nt: TGCGCCAGCAGCTTGGATGGGACTAGGGAGAATGAGCAGTTCTTC

d_gene: .
abundance: .
v_gene: TRBV5-1
j_gene: TRBJ2-3
CDR3aa: CASSPGTGRDTQYF
CDR3nt: TGCGCCAGCAGCCCAGGGACGGGGAGGGATACGCAGTATTTT

d_gene: TRBD2
abundance: .
v_gene: TRBV5-4
j_gene: TRBJ2-3
CDR3aa: CASSTTSGGGTQYF
CDR3nt: TGTGCCAGCAGCACAACTAGCGGGGGGGGTACGCAGTATTTT

d_gene: .
abundance: .
v_gene: TRBV10-3
j_gene: TRBJ1-1
CDR3aa: CAISTDLQGEAFF
CDR3nt: TGTGCCATCAGTACAGACCTACAGGGTGAAGCTTTCTTT

d_gene: .
abundance: few
v_gene: TRBV5-1
j_gene: TRBJ1-5
CDR3aa: CASSLSGSNQPQHF
CDR3nt: TGCGCCAGCAGCTTGTCAGGTAGCAATCAGCCCCAGCATTTT

d_gene: TRBD1
abundance: few
v_gene: TRBV7-2
j_gene: TRBJ1-2
CDR3aa: CASSHPGTGGYTF
CDR3nt: TGTGCCAGCAGTCATCCCGGGACAGGGGGCTACACCTTC

d_gene: .
abundance: .
v_gene: TRBV30
j_gene: TRBJ1-1
CDR3aa: CAWSASGDTEAFF
CDR3nt: TGTGCCTGGAGTGCAAGCGGGGACACTGAAGCTTTCTTT

d_gene: .
abundance: .
v_gene: TRBV2
j_gene: TRBJ2-1
CDR3aa: CASGRQSSYNEQFF
CDR3nt: TGTGCCTCAGGGAGGCAGAGCTCCTACAATGAGCAGTTCTTC

d_gene: .
abundance: .
v_gene: TRBV5-1
j_gene: TRBJ2-3
CDR3aa: CASRRESGTDTQYF
CDR3nt: TGCGCCAGCCGACGGGAGTCTGGCACAGATACGCAGTATTTT

d_gene: TRBD1
abundance: few
v_gene: TRBV7-8
j_gene: TRBJ1-5
CDR3aa: CASSPGDSRNQPQHF
CDR3nt: TGTGCCAGCAGCCCCGGGGACAGCCGCAATCAGCCCCAGCATTTT

d_gene: TRBD2
abundance: few
v_gene: TRBV30
j_gene: TRBJ2-7
CDR3aa: CAWSRWEGLGEQYF
CDR3nt: TGTGCCTGGAGTCGATGGGAGGGCCTTGGAGAGCAGTACTTC

d_gene: TRBD1
abundance: .
v_gene: TRBV5-1
j_gene: TRBJ1-2
CDR3aa: CASSEGQGTGYTF
CDR3nt: TGCGCCAGCAGCGAAGGACAGGGTACGGGCTACACCTTC

d_gene: TRBD2
abundance: few
v_gene: TRBV28
j_gene: TRBJ2-7
CDR3aa: CASSLWASGRYEQYF
CDR3nt: TGTGCCAGCAGTTTATGGGCTAGCGGGCGCTACGAGCAGTACTTC

d_gene: TRBD1
abundance: few
v_gene: TRBV18
j_gene: TRBJ1-5
CDR3aa: CASSPRGQSNQPQHF
CDR3nt: TGTGCCAGCTCACCAAGGGGACAGAGCAATCAGCCCCAGCATTTT

d_gene: TRBD2
abundance: .
v_gene: TRBV7-9
j_gene: TRBJ2-7
CDR3aa: CASSLVAGDSYEQYF
CDR3nt: TGTGCCAGCAGCTTAGTAGCGGGGGACTCCTACGAGCAGTACTTC

d_gene: TRBD1
abundance: .
v_gene: TRBV5-5
j_gene: TRBJ1-4
CDR3aa: CASSSRDSNEKLFF
CDR3nt: TGTGCCAGCAGCTCCCGGGACAGTAATGAAAAACTGTTTTTT

d_gene: .
abundance: .
v_gene: TRBV2
j_gene: TRBJ1-1
CDR3aa: CASRRDSTEAFF
CDR3nt: TGTGCCAGCCGCAGGGATTCCACTGAAGCTTTCTTT

d_gene: TRBD2
abundance: .
v_gene: TRBV18
j_gene: TRBJ2-2
CDR3aa: CASSPPGLAIINTGELFF
CDR3nt: TGTGCCAGCTCACCTCCGGGACTAGCGATCATCAACACCGGGGAGCTGTTTTTT

d_gene: TRBD1
abundance: few
v_gene: TRBV7-2
j_gene: TRBJ1-5
CDR3aa: CASSQTGQYNQPQHF
CDR3nt: TGTGCCAGCAGTCAGACGGGACAGTACAATCAGCCCCAGCATTTT

d_gene: .
abundance: few
v_gene: TRBV27
j_gene: TRBJ2-1
CDR3aa: CASSLDGSSYNEQFF
CDR3nt: TGTGCCAGCAGTTTAGACGGGAGCTCCTACAATGAGCAGTTCTTC

d_gene: TRBD1
abundance: .
v_gene: TRBV11-2
j_gene: TRBJ2-7
CDR3aa: CASSFGTGSSYEQYF
CDR3nt: TGTGCCAGCAGCTTCGGGACAGGGAGCTCCTACGAGCAGTACTTC

d_gene: TRBD1
abundance: .
v_gene: TRBV29-1
j_gene: TRBJ1-1
CDR3aa: CSVVQGAHTEAFF
CDR3nt: TGCAGCGTTGTTCAGGGGGCTCACACTGAAGCTTTCTTT

d_gene: TRBD2
abundance: few
v_gene: TRBV11-3
j_gene: TRBJ2-3
CDR3aa: CASSPSWTSGTDTQYF
CDR3nt: TGTGCCAGCAGCCCCAGCTGGACTAGCGGCACAGATACGCAGTATTTT

d_gene: TRBD2
abundance: .
v_gene: TRBV5-1
j_gene: TRBJ2-7
CDR3aa: CASSGAGLAYTYEQYF
CDR3nt: TGCGCCAGCAGCGGGGCCGGACTAGCCTACACCTACGAGCAGTACTTC